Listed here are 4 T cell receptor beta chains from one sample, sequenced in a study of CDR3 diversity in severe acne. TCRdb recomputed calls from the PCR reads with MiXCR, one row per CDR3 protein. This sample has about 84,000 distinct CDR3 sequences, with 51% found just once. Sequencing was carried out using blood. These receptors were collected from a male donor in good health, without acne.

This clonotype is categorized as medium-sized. CDR3 DNA sequence: TGTGCCAGCAGTATTCTCCCCCGGTACGAGCAGTACTTC. Protein product: CASSILPRYEQYF. The chain recombines TRBV7-2 with TRBJ2-7; D is uncertain. The CDR3 totals 13 residues. V lost 6 bases and J 4 bases, leaving 13 bases between the germline ends. Germline V CDR1 and CDR2: SGHTA, FQGNSA.

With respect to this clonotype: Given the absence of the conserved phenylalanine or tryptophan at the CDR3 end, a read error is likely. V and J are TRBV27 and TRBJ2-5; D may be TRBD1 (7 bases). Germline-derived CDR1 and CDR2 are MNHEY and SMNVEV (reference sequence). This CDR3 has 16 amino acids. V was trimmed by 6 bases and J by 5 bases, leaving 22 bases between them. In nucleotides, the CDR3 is TGTGCCAGCAGGGACGACTGGAGGGGGCTCGGGGAGACCCAGTACTCC. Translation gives CASRDDWRGLGETQYS.

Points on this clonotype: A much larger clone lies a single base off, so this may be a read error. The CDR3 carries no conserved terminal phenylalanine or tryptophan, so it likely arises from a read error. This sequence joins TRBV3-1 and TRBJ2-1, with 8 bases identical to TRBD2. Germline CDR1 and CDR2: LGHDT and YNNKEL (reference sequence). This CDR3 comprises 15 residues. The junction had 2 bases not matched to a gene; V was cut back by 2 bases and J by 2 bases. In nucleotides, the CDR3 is TGTGCCAGCAGCCAAACTAGCGGTACCTACAATGAGCAGTTCCTC. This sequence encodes CASSQTSGTYNEQFL.

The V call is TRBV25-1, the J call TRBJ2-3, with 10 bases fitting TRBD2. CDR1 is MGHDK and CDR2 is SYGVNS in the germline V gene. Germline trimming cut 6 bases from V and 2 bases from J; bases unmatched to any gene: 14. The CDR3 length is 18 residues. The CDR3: CASSSVAGGPYPTDTQYF. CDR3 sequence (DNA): TGTGCCAGCAGCTCCGTAGCGGGGGGTCCCTACCCCACAGATACGCAGTATTTT.